This TCR beta chain was captured in a study of T cells after posttransplantation cyclophosphamide. The study's findings and limits: TRB overlap between skin or GI tissue T cells and blood was limited. Later blood repertoires were often dominated by clones from the donor CD8+ memory compartment.

Assay used: immunoSEQ multiplex PCR; TCRdb lists only in-frame clones, some missing. The repertoire shows roughly 49,000 clones, none seen only once; the top ten take roughly 2.4%. In germline, CDR1 is MDHEN, CDR2 SYDVKM. V gave up 3 bases and J gave up 10 bases; unmatched junction bases: 9. CDR3 length: 14 residues. This clone showed up many times. The antigen is unknown. The clonotype comes from a middle-aged man in good health, CMV-negative, and a related stem cell transplant donor. V gene TRBV28 combines with J gene TRBJ2-1, with 7 nucleotides matching TRBD2. Sequenced material: PBMCs. The CDR3 sequence: CASSFGGRRGEQFF. CDR3 DNA sequence: TGTGCCAGCAGTTTCGGCGGGAGACGAGGGGAGCAGTTCTTC.